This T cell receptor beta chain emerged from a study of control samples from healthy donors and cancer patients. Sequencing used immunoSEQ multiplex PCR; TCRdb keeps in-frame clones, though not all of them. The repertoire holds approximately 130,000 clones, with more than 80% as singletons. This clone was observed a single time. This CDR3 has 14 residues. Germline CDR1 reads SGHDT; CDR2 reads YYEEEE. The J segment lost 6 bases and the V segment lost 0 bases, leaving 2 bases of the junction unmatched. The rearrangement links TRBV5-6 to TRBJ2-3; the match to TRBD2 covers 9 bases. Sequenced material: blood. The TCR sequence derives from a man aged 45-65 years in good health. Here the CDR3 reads CASSLGLAGDTQYF. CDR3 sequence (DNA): TGTGCCAGCAGCTTGGGGCTAGCGGGGGATACGCAGTATTTT. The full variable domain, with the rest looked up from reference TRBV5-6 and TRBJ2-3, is DAGVTQSPTHLIKTRGQQVTLRCSPKSGHDTVSWYQQALGQGPQFIFQYYEEEERQRGNFPDRFSGHQFPNYSSELNVNALLLGDSALYLCASSLGLAGDTQYFGPGTRLTVL.